Below, one T cell receptor (beta chain) is given with its context. Its specificity is unknown. This entry is derived from a study of shared clonotypes between healthy human individuals. Study summary: Three plates each covered CD4 naive and memory; CD8 naive two, CD8 memory one. Broader study findings: Naive subsets usually exceeded memory subsets in estimated richness.

V lost 4 bases and J lost 0, with 3 bases in between. Germline V gene lookup returns CDR1 MNHNS and CDR2 SASEGT. There are 12 residues in the CDR3. The study drew its donors from healthy HIV-negative adults without recent acute infections or vaccinations. In the original processing: ImmunoSEQ only sent back junction sequences with no quality scores, so filtering was done differently. Sequencing used immunoSEQ multiplex PCR; TCRdb keeps in-frame clones, though not all of them. The V and J calls and clone size come from that table; D and trimming were worked out from the DNA. The sample has some 2,500,000 clones; 80% to 95% are singletons.

This chain connects TRBV6-1 to TRBJ1-1; D is unresolved. The sequencing sample was made of naive CD4+ T cells from PBMCs. Regarding subset: CD45RA+ positively selected. The sequence was obtained from a man in his late teens or twenties in good health. Some clones in this sample may be carry-over from other donors' samples. CDR3 sequence reads: CASSAMNTEAFF. The CDR3 nucleotides are TGTGCCAGCAGTGCCATGAACACTGAAGCTTTCTTT.